What follows are 26 T cell receptor beta chains derived from one specimen sequenced in a study of regulatory T cells in long-lasting Graves disease. Time point of the sample: persistent/refractory GD, antithyroid drugs over 5 years with positive TRAb. Isolated PBMC RNA provided the starting material for the TCR library. Arm-PCR with iRepertoire HTBI primers amplified the CDR3 regions for these TCR beta libraries. TCRdb reprocessed the multiplex PCR reads via MiXCR and lists one record per CDR3 protein. Of about 470,000 distinct CDR3 sequences detected, about a fifth appear once; the ten largest clones hold less than 9%. The material sequenced was peripheral blood mononuclear cells (PBMCs), taken when the disease was refractory, from a patient treated with antithyroid drugs. These receptors all stem from a female donor with Graves disease.

This clonotype appeared many times. This chain links TRBV7-8 with TRBJ1-5, with D hard to call. From germline, CDR1 is SGHVS and CDR2 FQNEAQ. With 4 bases removed from V and 0 bases from J, the gap between germline ends came to 13 bases. The CDR3 is 16 residues long. The CDR3 coding sequence is TGTGCCAGCAGCTGGGCGAGAGGAGATAGCAATCAGCCCCAGCATTTT. It translates to CASSWARGDSNQPQHF.

The V gene is TRBV19, the J gene TRBJ2-7; tentative D call: TRBD2 (5 bases). Germline V gene lookup returns CDR1 LNHDA and CDR2 SQIVND (reference sequence). The V end lost 1 base, the J end lost 5 bases, and 15 bases lay between the germline ends. The CDR3 runs 15 residues. CDR3 sequence (DNA): TGTGCCAGTAGTATAGGAGGGCAGGACCGCCACGAGCAGTACTTC. It codes for CASSIGGQDRHEQYF.

This clonotype was detected ten times or more. The chain couples TRBV6-1 to TRBJ1-2, with D possibly TRBD1 on 5 matching bases. This CDR3 has 13 residues. CDR1 is MNHNS, CDR2 SASEGT, per germline. V lost 6 bases, J lost 8 bases, and 16 bases lay in between. The CDR3 DNA is TGTGCCAGCAGCCCCCCGGGGTGGGGCGGCTACACCTTC. Protein sequence: CASSPPGWGGYTF.

In this sample, this clonotype turned up many times. The chain couples TRBV28 to TRBJ1-5; D may be TRBD1 (5 bases). In germline, CDR1 is MDHEN, CDR2 SYDVKM. Trimming took 4 bases from V and 9 from J, leaving 10 bases between them. The CDR3 is 12 amino acids. CDR3 loop: CASSSGPGPQHF. The CDR3 nucleotides are TGTGCCAGCAGTTCGGGACCTGGGCCCCAGCATTTT.

Comment on this clonotype: This sequence is one base from a far larger clone and is likely a read error. V gene TRBV7-8 combines with J gene TRBJ1-5, with D possibly being TRBD1 (6 bases). Germline CDR1 and CDR2: SGHVS and FQNEAQ. Deletions cut 3 bases from V and 7 bases from J, with 7 bases between. This CDR3 spans 12 amino acids. CDR3 DNA sequence: TGTGCCAGCAGCTTCCAGGGGCAGCCCCAGCATTTT. Translating it yields CASSFQGQPQHF.

There are many counts of this clonotype. The rearrangement uses TRBV28 and TRBJ1-1; no reliable D call. This CDR3 has 12 amino acids. V gave up 7 bases and J gave up 4 bases, with 10 bases separating them. In germline, CDR1 is MDHEN, CDR2 SYDVKM. CDR3 DNA: TGTGCCAGCACCAGTTTTTTCACTGAAGCTTTCTTT. It is translated as CASTSFFTEAFF.

At least ten counts were recorded for this clonotype. The CDR3 loop reads CASSPLDGRAREQYF. For the CDR3, the DNA is TGTGCCAGCAGTCCCCTTGACGGGAGGGCCCGCGAGCAGTACTTC. The chain uses TRBV28 and TRBJ2-7, with 8 nucleotides matching TRBD2. V shed 5 bases, J shed 6 bases, and the junction held 12 bases outside the gene matches. CDR3 length: 15 amino acids. Germline CDR1 and CDR2: MDHEN and SYDVKM.

This clonotype turned up a few times. The chain uses TRBV27 and TRBJ1-2; 7 bases align to TRBD1. The CDR3 is 14 residues long. Germline CDR1 is MNHEY and CDR2 is SMNVEV (reference sequence). V lost 5 bases to trimming and J lost 7 bases; unmatched junction nucleotides: 10. The chain's CDR3 is CASSPTRQGSGYTF. In DNA form, the CDR3 reads TGTGCCAGCAGTCCTACCCGACAGGGAAGTGGCTACACCTTC.

The chain links TRBV5-1 to TRBJ1-6, with 8 bases identical to TRBD1. Per the germline V gene, CDR1 is SGHRS and CDR2 is YFSETQ. This CDR3 is 15 amino acids long. Germline trimming cut 3 bases from V and 4 bases from J; bases unmatched to any gene: 3. The CDR3 protein is CASSSTGGYNSPLHF. The DNA for the CDR3 is TGCGCCAGCAGCTCCACAGGGGGGTATAATTCACCCCTCCACTTT.

The rearrangement links TRBV7-2 to TRBJ2-7; D is uncertain. There are 13 residues in the CDR3. With 0 bases removed from V and 6 bases from J, the gap between germline ends came to 9 bases. CDR1 is SGHTA and CDR2 is FQGNSA in the germline V gene. CDR3 sequence (DNA): TGTGCCAGCAGCTTAGCAGCGTCAGTCGAGCAGTACTTC. It translates to CASSLAASVEQYF.

The table lists this clonotype with many counts. This rearrangement joins TRBV3-1 to TRBJ1-2; 7 nucleotides line up with TRBD1. This CDR3 spans 14 amino acids. Germline V CDR1 and CDR2: LGHDT, YNNKEL (reference sequence). The junction had 6 bases not matched to a gene; V was cut back by 4 bases and J by 4 bases. The CDR3 bases are TGTGCCAGCAGCCTAGGGACAGCCTTCTATGGCTACACCTTC. Protein: CASSLGTAFYGYTF.

This clonotype occurred many times. The chain has TRBV28 and TRBJ1-2; 9 nucleotides line up with TRBD1. CDR3 length: 14 amino acids. J lost 4 bases, V lost 8 bases, and 8 bases had no gene match. Looked up from germline, CDR1 is MDHEN and CDR2 is SYDVKM. The chain's CDR3 is CASRGQGTIYGYTF. In DNA form, the CDR3 reads TGTGCCAGCCGAGGACAGGGGACGATCTATGGCTACACCTTC.

The rearrangement joins TRBV7-8 to TRBJ1-6; D is unresolved. The CDR3 is made up of 17 amino acids. Germline CDR1 SGHVS, CDR2 FQNEAQ. V was cut by 3 bases and J by 0 bases, with 12 bases left in between. For the CDR3, the DNA is TGTGCCAGCAGCTTTTTCGGCACCCGCTCCTATAATTCACCCCTCCACTTT. Its translation is CASSFFGTRSYNSPLHF.

This clonotype has only a few counts. This chain joins TRBV5-5 and TRBJ1-6, with TRBD1 as a possible D gene (5 bases). V lost 4 bases, J lost 10 bases, and 21 bases lay in between. Germline CDR1 reads SGHKS; CDR2 reads YYEKEE (reference sequence). This CDR3 spans 16 amino acids. This CDR3 reads CASSQDPDRRGSPLHF. Here the CDR3 DNA reads TGTGCCAGCAGCCAAGACCCCGACAGACGGGGATCACCCCTCCACTTT.

This clonotype has more than one count but fewer than ten. The chain has TRBV19 and TRBJ1-2; 7 bases agree with TRBD1. CDR1 is LNHDA, CDR2 SQIVND, per germline (reference sequence). The CDR3 has 14 residues. V dropped 10 bases and J dropped 3; count of bases not matched to a gene: 11. The CDR3 region is CATQARGKDYGYTF. The DNA of the CDR3 is TGTGCCACCCAAGCCAGGGGGAAGGACTATGGCTACACCTTC.

A few counts support this clonotype. This sequence joins TRBV24-1 and TRBJ1-5, with no clear D. Trimming took off 3 bases at V and 2 bases at J, with 7 bases between the two ends. Germline lookup yields CDR1 KGHDR and CDR2 SFDVKD. This CDR3 has 14 amino acids. The CDR3 protein is CATSDNNGNQPQHF. Written as DNA, the CDR3 is TGTGCCACCAGTGATAACAACGGCAATCAGCCCCAGCATTTT.

This clonotype was seen repeatedly, ten times or more. The chain links TRBV29-1 to TRBJ2-7, with D uncertain. This CDR3 is built from 12 residues. Germline V gene lookup returns CDR1 SQVTM and CDR2 ANQGSEA. V lost 4 bases and J lost 0, with 7 bases in between. The CDR3 spells CSVGANSYEQYF. DNA of the CDR3: TGCAGCGTTGGAGCTAACTCCTACGAGCAGTACTTC.

A remark on this clonotype: A much more abundant neighbour one base away suggests this may be a read error. The CDR3 coding sequence is TGTGTCAGCAGCTACAGAGGACAGGGAAGTAGAGAGACCCAGTACTTC. This encodes CVSSYRGQGSRETQYF. V gene TRBV6-2 or TRBV6-3 combines with J gene TRBJ2-5, with 8 bases identical to TRBD1. The V gene's germline CDR1 is MNHEY and CDR2 SVGEGT. The CDR3 is 16 residues long.

V and J are TRBV3-1 and TRBJ1-1; D is undetermined. Trimming removed 1 base from V and 1 base from J, with 16 bases in between. The CDR3 runs 17 residues. Germline V gene lookup returns CDR1 LGHDT and CDR2 YNNKEL (reference sequence). In DNA, the CDR3 is TGTGCCAGCAGCCAAGGGGGATTTGACACGGGGAACACTGAAGCTTTCTTT. This codes for CASSQGGFDTGNTEAFF.

This clonotype was detected ten times or more. The V gene is TRBV28, the J gene TRBJ1-2, with a possible D match to TRBD1 (6 bases). This CDR3 region has 13 residues. Trimming left V 4 bases short and J 8 bases short, with 14 bases between. The V gene's germline CDR1 is MDHEN and CDR2 SYDVKM. The CDR3 region is CASSSQGSRGYTF. The CDR3 DNA reads TGTGCCAGCAGTTCACAGGGAAGTAGGGGCTACACCTTC.

This clonotype was found a few times. The chain has TRBV4-1 and TRBJ1-2, with TRBD1 matching over 7 bases. The CDR3 sequence is 13 residues long. From germline, CDR1 is MGHRA and CDR2 YSYEKL. Trimming removed 4 bases from V and 8 bases from J; junction bases left unmatched: 7. The DNA of the CDR3 is TGCGCCAGCAGCCTCAGCAGGGGGGACGGCTACACCTTC. It codes for CASSLSRGDGYTF.

This clonotype was detected many times. DNA of the CDR3: TGTGCCAGCAGTTTAGGGCAGATAGAACTGTTTTTT. Translated: CASSLGQIELFF. The V and J genes are TRBV28 and TRBJ1-4; no clear D gene. The V and J ends lost 2 bases and 12 bases respectively, with 10 bases between them. The CDR3 has 12 amino acids. Germline lookup yields CDR1 MDHEN and CDR2 SYDVKM.

This clonotype showed up many times. The chain combines TRBV2 with TRBJ1-1; D gene unclear. The germline V gene has CDR1 SNHLY and CDR2 FYNNEI. The CDR3 contains 13 residues. The V gene lost 3 bases and the J gene lost 3 bases, with 8 bases spanning the gap. The CDR3 DNA follows: TGTGCCAGCAGTGATGTTAGGGACACTGAAGCTTTCTTT. Residues: CASSDVRDTEAFF. Full variable domain (rest looked up from reference TRBV2 and TRBJ1-1): EPEVTQTPSHQVTQMGQEVILRCVPISNHLYFYWYRQILGQKVEFLVSFYNNEISEKSEIFDDQFSVERPDGSNFTLKIRSTKLEDSAMYFCASSDVRDTEAFFGQGTRLTVV.

This clonotype was detected many times. V is TRBV28 and J is TRBJ1-2, with D possibly matching TRBD1 (6 bases). CDR1 is MDHEN and CDR2 is SYDVKM in the germline V gene. The CDR3 totals 15 residues. Trimming removed 4 bases from V and 6 bases from J, with 18 bases in between. The CDR3 region is CASSSPRGYTNGYTF. The DNA of the CDR3 is TGTGCCAGCAGTTCCCCGAGGGGGTATACTAATGGCTACACCTTC.

This clonotype was counted a few times. The chain carries TRBV4-1 and TRBJ2-5; D uncertain. CDR3 length: 10 amino acids. Germline CDR1 reads MGHRA; CDR2 reads YSYEKL. Trimming took 5 bases from V and 7 from J, leaving 5 bases between them. This CDR3 is CASSSGTQYF. DNA of the CDR3: TGCGCCAGCAGCTCTGGGACCCAGTACTTC.

The chain joins TRBV11-3 to TRBJ2-2, with D tentatively TRBD1 (5 bases). The V end was cut by 4 bases, the J end by 3 bases, with 15 bases between. CDR1 is SGHNT, CDR2 YENEEA, per germline. The CDR3 length is 16 residues. The CDR3 DNA reads as TGTGCCAGCAGCTCCATATGGGGCCCCGACACCGGGGAGCTGTTTTTT. Translated, it gives CASSSIWGPDTGELFF.